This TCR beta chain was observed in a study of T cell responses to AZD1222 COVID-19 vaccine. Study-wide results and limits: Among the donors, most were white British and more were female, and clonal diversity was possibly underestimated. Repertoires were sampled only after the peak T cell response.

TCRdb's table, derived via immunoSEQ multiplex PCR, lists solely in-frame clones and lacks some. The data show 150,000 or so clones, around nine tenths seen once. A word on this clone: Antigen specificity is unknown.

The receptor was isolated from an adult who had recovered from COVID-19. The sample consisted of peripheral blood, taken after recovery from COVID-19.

The chain's CDR3 is CATSKLDRDRTEAFF. Written as DNA, the CDR3 is TGTGCCACCAGCAAGCTGGACAGGGACAGGACTGAAGCTTTCTTT. The chain links TRBV15 to TRBJ1-1, with 8 bases identical to TRBD1. The CDR3 loop spans 15 amino acids. With 4 bases clipped from V and 5 bases from J, the junction kept 9 bases outside the gene matches. CDR1 and CDR2 from the germline V gene are LNHNV and YYDKDF (reference sequence).